These 14 T cell receptor beta chains were sequenced from one sample in a study of blood T cell repertoires in COVID-19. Only in-frame clones appear in the TCRdb table, and some are missing; sequencing was by immunoSEQ multiplex PCR. The sample carries about 220,000 clones, around 80% recorded once. Sequencing used peripheral blood. Receptors originate from a human donor in a cohort sampled during active COVID-19.

The V and J genes are TRBV19 and TRBJ2-2; D may be TRBD2 (6 bases). This CDR3 contains 19 residues. V gave up 0 bases and J gave up 4 bases, with 21 bases separating them. Germline assignment: CDR1 LNHDA and CDR2 SQIVND (reference sequence). CDR3: CASSIEEALTGASTGELFF. In DNA, the CDR3 is TGTGCCAGTAGTATAGAAGAGGCGTTGACGGGAGCATCCACCGGGGAGCTGTTTTTT.

This clone occurred once. The chain uses TRBV7-9 and TRBJ2-5; 9 nucleotides agree with TRBD1. Germline-derived CDR1 and CDR2 are SEHNR and FQNEAQ (reference sequence). V shed 4 bases and J 5 bases; nucleotides not matched to a gene: 8. This CDR3 contains 15 residues. In nucleotides, the CDR3 is TGTGCCAGCAGCTCTACAGGGGGCGGGTGGGAGACCCAGTACTTC. The encoded protein is CASSSTGGGWETQYF.

The CDR3 loop reads CAINKAGGSGNTIYF. CDR3 sequence (DNA): TGTGCCATCAATAAAGCAGGGGGCAGTGGAAACACCATATATTTT. V is TRBV10-3 and J is TRBJ1-3; TRBD1 aligns across 8 bases. The germline gives CDR1 ENHRY, CDR2 SYGVKD. The CDR3 length is 15 residues. With V trimmed by 7 bases and J by 3 bases, 8 bases remained unmatched.

V usage is TRBV7-9 and J usage is TRBJ1-1; the D is unclear. Germline V gene lookup returns CDR1 SEHNR and CDR2 FQNEAQ (reference sequence). CDR3 length equals 13 residues. Trimming shortened V by 4 bases and J by 8 bases, and 14 bases separated the two germline ends. The CDR3 loop is CASSSGRGLEAFF. CDR3 coding DNA: TGTGCCAGCAGCTCCGGACGGGGATTGGAAGCTTTCTTT.

This chain connects TRBV11-3 to TRBJ1-1; TRBD1 is a possible D gene (6 bases). This CDR3 comprises 13 residues. The V and J ends lost 3 bases and 5 bases respectively, with 10 bases between them. Germline V gene lookup returns CDR1 SGHNT and CDR2 YENEEA. The CDR3 loop reads CASSLGRGTEAFF. The CDR3 DNA follows: TGTGCCAGCAGCTTGGGGAGGGGGACTGAAGCTTTCTTT.

The V call is TRBV7-3, the J call TRBJ2-3, with 12 bases matching TRBD2. The CDR3 spans 16 residues. CDR1 is SGHTA, CDR2 FQGTGA, per germline. Trimming removed 5 bases from V and 3 bases from J; junction bases left unmatched: 6. In nucleotides, the CDR3 is TGTGCCAGCAGCCCCCGACTAGCGGGAGAGACAGATACGCAGTATTTT. Its protein product is CASSPRLAGETDTQYF.

The genes are TRBV6-2 or TRBV6-3 and TRBJ1-1, with 8 bases identical to TRBD1. Germline-derived CDR1 and CDR2 are MNHEY and SVGEGT. The trim removed 6 bases at V and 10 bases at J, leaving 16 bases unmatched. The CDR3 contains 15 residues. CDR3 loop: CASSQDRVRGMGAFF. As DNA, the CDR3 is TGTGCCAGCAGCCAGGACAGGGTCAGGGGTATGGGAGCTTTCTTT.

This chain joins TRBV5-4 and TRBJ2-3, with TRBD2 matching over 10 bases. Germline loops: CDR1 SGHNT, CDR2 YYREEE (reference sequence). This CDR3 is built from 15 residues. The junction had 1 base not matched to a gene; V was cut back by 2 bases and J by 1 base. The CDR3 loop reads CASSFLAGGTDTQYF. CDR3 in DNA: TGTGCCAGCAGCTTCCTAGCGGGGGGCACAGATACGCAGTATTTT.

This rearrangement joins TRBV5-4 to TRBJ1-6; 9 bases align to TRBD1. With V trimmed by 6 bases and J by 9 bases, 7 bases remained unmatched. This CDR3 is built from 14 residues. Germline-derived CDR1 and CDR2 are SGHNT and YYREEE (reference sequence). Written as DNA, the CDR3 is TGTGCCAGCACCCCGGACAGGGGTAGTTCACCCCTCCACTTT. Protein: CASTPDRGSSPLHF.

The chain has TRBV28 and TRBJ2-5; a possible D gene is TRBD2 (6 bases). Germline loops: CDR1 MDHEN, CDR2 SYDVKM. The CDR3 length is 16 residues. V lost 2 bases and J 1 base, leaving 14 bases between the germline ends. CDR3 sequence reads: CASSLGHRRGQETQYF. Written as DNA, the CDR3 is TGTGCCAGCAGTTTAGGACACCGGCGGGGCCAAGAGACCCAGTACTTC.

This chain links TRBV18 with TRBJ2-5; weak D call: TRBD2 (6 bases). Per germline, CDR1 KGHSH and CDR2 LQKENI. The CDR3 is 14 amino acids. Trimming removed 0 bases from V and 3 bases from J, with 8 bases in between. CDR3 in amino acids: CASSPPGGEETQYF. The CDR3 nucleotides read TGTGCCAGCTCACCACCGGGAGGAGAAGAGACCCAGTACTTC.

The rearrangement links TRBV7-3 to TRBJ2-2; 12 nucleotides align to TRBD2. Losses at the gene ends were 5 bases for V and 6 bases for J; bases not matched to a gene: 4. Germline CDR1 SGHTA, CDR2 FQGTGA. The CDR3 spans 15 residues. The CDR3: CASSPRLAGAGELFF. In DNA form, the CDR3 reads TGTGCCAGCAGCCCACGACTAGCGGGAGCCGGGGAGCTGTTTTTT.

The chain couples TRBV12-3 or TRBV12-4 to TRBJ1-2; no firm D call. V dropped 1 base and J dropped 10 bases, with 10 bases sitting between them. This CDR3 has 12 amino acids. The CDR3 here is CASSLGRLTYTF. The CDR3 DNA reads TGTGCCAGCAGTTTAGGTAGATTAACCTACACCTTC.

This rearrangement joins TRBV19 to TRBJ1-2, with a possible D match to TRBD1 (5 bases). V shed 3 bases and J shed 2 bases, with 13 bases lying between them. This CDR3 contains 15 residues. The V gene's germline CDR1 is LNHDA and CDR2 SQIVND (reference sequence). CDR3 in amino acids: CASSIPTEPNYGYTF. CDR3 in DNA: TGTGCCAGTAGTATTCCGACAGAGCCAAACTATGGCTACACCTTC.